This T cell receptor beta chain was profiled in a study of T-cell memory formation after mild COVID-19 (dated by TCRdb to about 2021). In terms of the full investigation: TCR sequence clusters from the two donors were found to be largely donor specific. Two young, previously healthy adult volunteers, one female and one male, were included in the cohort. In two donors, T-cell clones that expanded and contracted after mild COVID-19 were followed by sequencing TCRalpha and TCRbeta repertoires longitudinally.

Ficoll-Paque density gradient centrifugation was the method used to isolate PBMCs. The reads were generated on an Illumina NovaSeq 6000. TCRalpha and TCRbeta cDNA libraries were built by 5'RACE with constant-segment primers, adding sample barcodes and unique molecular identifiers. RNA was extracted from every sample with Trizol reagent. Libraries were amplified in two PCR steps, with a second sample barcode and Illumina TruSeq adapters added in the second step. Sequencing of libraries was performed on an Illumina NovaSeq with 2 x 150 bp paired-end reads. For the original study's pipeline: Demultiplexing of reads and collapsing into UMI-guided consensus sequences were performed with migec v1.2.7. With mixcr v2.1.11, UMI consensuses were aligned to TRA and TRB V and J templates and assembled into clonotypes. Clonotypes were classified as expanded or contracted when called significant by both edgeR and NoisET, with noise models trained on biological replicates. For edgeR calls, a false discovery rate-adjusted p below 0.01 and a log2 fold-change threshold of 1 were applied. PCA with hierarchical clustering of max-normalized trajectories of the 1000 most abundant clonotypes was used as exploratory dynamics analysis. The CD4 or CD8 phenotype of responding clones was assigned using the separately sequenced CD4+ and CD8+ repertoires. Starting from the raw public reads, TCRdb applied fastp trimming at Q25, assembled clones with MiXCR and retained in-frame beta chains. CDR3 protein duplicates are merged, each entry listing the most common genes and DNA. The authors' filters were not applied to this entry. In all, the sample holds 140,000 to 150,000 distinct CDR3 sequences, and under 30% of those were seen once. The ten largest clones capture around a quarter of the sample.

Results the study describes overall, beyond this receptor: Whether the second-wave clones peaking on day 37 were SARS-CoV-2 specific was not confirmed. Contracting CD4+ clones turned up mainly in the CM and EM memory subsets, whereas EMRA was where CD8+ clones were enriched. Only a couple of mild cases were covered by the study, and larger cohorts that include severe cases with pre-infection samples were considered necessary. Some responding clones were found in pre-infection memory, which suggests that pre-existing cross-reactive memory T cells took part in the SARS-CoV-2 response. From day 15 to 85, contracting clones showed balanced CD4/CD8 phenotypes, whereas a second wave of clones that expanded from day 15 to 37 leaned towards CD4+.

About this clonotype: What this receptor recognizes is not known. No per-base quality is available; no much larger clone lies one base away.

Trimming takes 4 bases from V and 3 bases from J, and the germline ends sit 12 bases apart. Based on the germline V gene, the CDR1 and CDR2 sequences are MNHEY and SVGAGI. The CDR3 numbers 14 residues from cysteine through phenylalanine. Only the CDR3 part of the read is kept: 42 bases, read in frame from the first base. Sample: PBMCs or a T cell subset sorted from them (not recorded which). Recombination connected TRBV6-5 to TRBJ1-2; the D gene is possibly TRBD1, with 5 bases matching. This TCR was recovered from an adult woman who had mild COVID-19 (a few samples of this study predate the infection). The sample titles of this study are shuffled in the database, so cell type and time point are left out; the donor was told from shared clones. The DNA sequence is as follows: TGTGCCAGCAGTTCCGACGGGGGTTACTATGGCTACACCTTC. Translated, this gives CASSSDGGYYGYTF.